This passage covers 20 T cell receptor beta chains from one sample sequenced in a study of OX40 agonist ivuxolimab in advanced cancers. Clones were sequenced by immunoSEQ multiplex PCR, and TCRdb holds only the in-frame ones, with some missing. The sample gives some 76,000 clones, over 90% of which show up once; less than 8% is in the top ten. Specimen: CD4+ or CD8+ T cells sorted from blood, collected in a trial of the OX40 agonist ivuxolimab. These receptors were collected from an adult with an advanced solid tumor such as melanoma, head and neck, liver or kidney cancer.

The genes are TRBV7-9 and TRBJ2-5; D is possibly TRBD2 (5 bases). Trimming pared 5 bases from V and 4 bases from J, leaving 17 bases between. Germline CDR1 is SEHNR and CDR2 is FQNEAQ (reference sequence). CDR3 length equals 15 residues. The CDR3 DNA follows: TGTGCCAGCAGCCCCTCGGGGAGCACGCCAGAGACCCAGTACTTC. This sequence encodes CASSPSGSTPETQYF.

The rearrangement links TRBV9 to TRBJ2-7, with TRBD2 matching over 10 bases. V shed 4 bases and J 2 bases; nucleotides not matched to a gene: 3. The CDR3 is 14 amino acids. Germline assignment: CDR1 SGDLS and CDR2 YYNGEE. The CDR3 sequence: CASSLGLAAYEQYF. The CDR3 DNA reads TGTGCCAGCAGCCTCGGACTAGCGGCCTACGAGCAGTACTTC.

The rearrangement uses TRBV27 and TRBJ2-7, with 8 positions matching TRBD2. CDR3 length equals 13 residues. Germline CDR1 reads MNHEY; CDR2 reads SMNVEV (reference sequence). V gave up 2 bases and J gave up 5 bases; unmatched junction bases: 2. The CDR3: CASSLAGGNEQYF. The DNA of the CDR3 is TGTGCCAGCAGTTTAGCGGGGGGTAACGAGCAGTACTTC.

V and J are TRBV27 and TRBJ2-2; no clear D gene. The CDR3 sequence is 16 residues long. The V and J ends lost 8 bases and 0 bases respectively, with 16 bases between them. Germline CDR1 is MNHEY and CDR2 is SMNVEV (reference sequence). CDR3 DNA sequence: TGTGCCAGCGGGTCTACGGCTCTGGCGAACACCGGGGAGCTGTTTTTT. Protein product: CASGSTALANTGELFF.

The V and J genes are TRBV5-1 and TRBJ2-7; D not certain. Germline loops: CDR1 SGHRS, CDR2 YFSETQ. The V gene lost 0 bases and the J gene lost 2 bases, with 9 bases spanning the gap. This CDR3 is built from 14 residues. CDR3 protein: CASSLVDSPYEQYF. The CDR3 nucleotides read TGCGCCAGCAGCTTGGTAGACTCACCCTACGAGCAGTACTTC.

In nucleotides, the CDR3 is TGTGCCAGCAGCACCGGGAACATTCAGTACTTC. Its translation: CASSTGNIQYF. V is TRBV7-9 and J is TRBJ2-4, with D unresolved. The V gene's germline CDR1 is SEHNR and CDR2 FQNEAQ (reference sequence). The CDR3 runs to 11 residues. Trimming stripped 5 bases from V and 7 bases from J, with 6 bases between.

The chain is built from TRBV7-3 and TRBJ2-3, with D tentatively TRBD2 (5 bases). Germline values: CDR1 SGHTA, CDR2 FQGTGA. V gave up 1 base and J gave up 2 bases, with 10 bases separating them. The CDR3 has 15 amino acids. CDR3 bases: TGTGCCAGCAGCTTAAGTGGCGGGTACACAGATACGCAGTATTTT. Protein: CASSLSGGYTDTQYF.

The chain recombines TRBV19 with TRBJ2-4; possibly TRBD1 or TRBD2 for D (5 bases each). This CDR3 is 19 amino acids long. Germline lookup yields CDR1 LNHDA and CDR2 SQIVND (reference sequence). Trimming pared 3 bases from V and 0 bases from J, leaving 21 bases between. The CDR3 DNA follows: TGTGCCAGTAGTATCCTCTACGACTACCAAGGGGTAGCCAAAAACATTCAGTACTTC. As protein: CASSILYDYQGVAKNIQYF.

The V call is TRBV19, the J call TRBJ1-5; TRBD1 matches at 7 bases. This CDR3 has 15 amino acids. Germline trimming cut 10 bases from V and 6 bases from J; bases unmatched to any gene: 15. Germline assignment: CDR1 LNHDA and CDR2 SQIVND (reference sequence). CDR3 sequence: CATLPIGGSGQPQHF. Here the CDR3 DNA reads TGTGCCACCCTCCCCATAGGGGGCTCAGGTCAGCCCCAGCATTTT.

This chain uses TRBV4-1 with TRBJ1-1; the D gene is possibly TRBD1 (5 bases). Trimming left V 0 bases short and J 7 bases short, with 12 bases between. From germline, CDR1 is MGHRA and CDR2 YSYEKL. This CDR3 comprises 14 residues. CDR3 sequence (DNA): TGCGCCAGCAGCCAAGAAACTAGTAGGGGTGAAGCTTTCTTT. Its translation is CASSQETSRGEAFF.

The chain is built from TRBV6-1 and TRBJ1-5; tentative D call: TRBD1 (5 bases). Germline loops: CDR1 MNHNS, CDR2 SASEGT. V was shortened by 8 bases and J by 3 bases, with 17 bases between the two germline ends. CDR3 size: 15 residues. CDR3 in amino acids: CASSGPTPVNQPQHF. The CDR3 bases are TGTGCCAGCTCGGGACCCACGCCTGTCAATCAGCCCCAGCATTTT.

The chain joins TRBV7-9 to TRBJ2-2; 7 bases fit TRBD1. The CDR3 is 14 residues long. The ends lost 5 bases at V and 1 base at J; junction bases unmatched: 1. CDR1 and CDR2 (germline): SEHNR, FQNEAQ (reference sequence). DNA for the CDR3: TGTGCCAGCAGCCGGGACAGGAACACCGGGGAGCTGTTTTTT. It translates to CASSRDRNTGELFF.

The chain carries TRBV5-8 and TRBJ2-5; unclear D gene. The germline V gene encodes CDR1 SGHTS and CDR2 YDEGEE. Trimming took off 1 base at V and 4 bases at J, with 5 bases between the two ends. The CDR3 is made up of 12 amino acids. The CDR3: CASSLWGETQYF. The CDR3 nucleotides are TGTGCCAGCAGCTTGTGGGGAGAGACCCAGTACTTC.

The CDR3 region has the DNA TGTGCCAGTAGTATAGGCACGCTAGCCTACAATGAGCAGTTCTTC. Its protein is CASSIGTLAYNEQFF. The V gene is TRBV19, the J gene TRBJ2-1; unclear D gene. The germline V and J ends were trimmed by 1 base and 2 bases, with 9 bases remaining between them. CDR1 and CDR2 from the germline V gene are LNHDA and SQIVND (reference sequence). The CDR3 spans 15 residues.

The rearrangement uses TRBV20-1 and TRBJ1-1; 9 bases map to TRBD1. The CDR3 is made up of 11 amino acids. Germline V gene lookup returns CDR1 DFQATT and CDR2 SNEGSKA (reference sequence). The CDR3 nucleotides read TGCAGCGCAGACAGGGGGGCTGAAGCTTTCTTT. Amino acid sequence: CSADRGAEAFF.

The V call is TRBV7-2, the J call TRBJ2-3; 8 bases line up with TRBD2. V shed 3 bases, J shed 3 bases, and the junction held 8 bases outside the gene matches. Germline values: CDR1 SGHTA, CDR2 FQGNSA. The CDR3 spans 16 residues. Here the CDR3 reads CASSFGVAGPTDTQYF. CDR3 DNA: TGTGCCAGCAGCTTTGGGGTAGCGGGACCTACAGATACGCAGTATTTT. Based on the CDR3 plus reference TRBV7-2 and TRBJ2-3, the full variable domain is GAGVSQSPSNKVTEKGKDVELRCDPISGHTALYWYRQSLGQGLEFLIYFQGNSAPDKSGLPSDRFSAERTGGSVSTLTIQRTQQEDSAVYLCASSFGVAGPTDTQYFGPGTRLTVL.

The V call is TRBV12-5, the J call TRBJ1-2, with 7 bases that match TRBD1. V gave up 0 bases and J gave up 5 bases; unmatched junction bases: 9. The CDR3 runs to 16 residues. Germline CDR1 and CDR2: LGHNT and FRNRAP. Here the CDR3 reads CASGLVQGEKGYGYTF. The CDR3 DNA is TGTGCTAGTGGTTTGGTTCAGGGGGAGAAGGGGTATGGCTACACCTTC.

This clone was counted between two and nine times. V usage is TRBV25-1 and J usage is TRBJ1-4; D not resolved. The CDR3 sequence is 14 residues long. Germline assignment: CDR1 MGHDK and CDR2 SYGVNS. The V and J ends lost 3 bases and 4 bases respectively, with 9 bases between them. CDR3 bases: TGTGCCAGCAGTGATTCTGCAAGTAATGAAAAACTGTTTTTT. This translates into CASSDSASNEKLFF.

The chain employs TRBV5-6 and TRBJ2-2, with D tentatively TRBD1 (6 bases). Trimming removed 1 base from V and 12 bases from J, with 19 bases in between. Germline V lookup: CDR1 SGHDT, CDR2 YYEEEE. The CDR3 is 15 amino acids. The CDR3 DNA reads TGTGCCAGCAGCTTGCTCTCGACAGAGGGGGTAAAGCTGTTTTTT. Amino acid sequence: CASSLLSTEGVKLFF.

The rearrangement uses TRBV5-1 and TRBJ2-5, with 7 bases identical to TRBD2. Trimming at V came to 2 bases and at J to 4 bases, leaving 14 bases not matched to a gene. This CDR3 spans 17 amino acids. CDR1 and CDR2 (germline): SGHRS, YFSETQ. For the CDR3, the DNA is TGCGCCAGCAGCTTTAGCGGGCGGTTGGTGCAAACAGAGACCCAGTACTTC. It encodes CASSFSGRLVQTETQYF. Complete variable domain (other parts from reference TRBV5-1 and TRBJ2-5): KAGVTQTPRYLIKTRGQQVTLSCSPISGHRSVSWYQQTPGQGLQFLFEYFSETQRNKGNFPGRFSGRQFSNSRSEMNVSTLELGDSALYLCASSFSGRLVQTETQYFGPGTRLLVL.